The 32 T cell receptor beta chains given below trace back to one sample, sequenced in a study of blood T cell repertoires in COVID-19. The repertoire was sequenced with immunoSEQ multiplex PCR; TCRdb's copy has only in-frame clones and lacks some. The sample has around 150,000 clones, 80% to 90% seen once; the top ten hold less than 3.5%. Sequenced: peripheral blood. The origin of the receptors is a man aged 65 to 85 with acute or convalescent COVID-19.

This clone was observed a few times. The chain couples TRBV5-4 to TRBJ2-5; 14 bases agree with TRBD2. The germline V gene has CDR1 SGHNT and CDR2 YYREEE (reference sequence). CDR3 length equals 16 residues. The V and J ends lost 4 bases and 1 base, in that order; junction bases with no gene match: 3. CDR3: CASSTGLAGAQETQYF. CDR3 sequence (DNA): TGTGCCAGCAGCACGGGACTAGCGGGGGCCCAAGAGACCCAGTACTTC.

This clone was seen just once. The chain links TRBV28 to TRBJ1-3, with D perhaps matching TRBD1 (6 bases). CDR3 length: 13 residues. The germline V gene has CDR1 MDHEN and CDR2 SYDVKM. V lost 6 bases to trimming and J lost 6 bases, with 12 bases between them. CDR3 sequence reads: CASSRTEVNTIYF. The CDR3 coding sequence is TGTGCCAGCAGCCGGACAGAAGTAAACACCATATATTTT.

The chain couples TRBV3-1 (or the pseudogene TRBV3-2) to TRBJ1-5, with TRBD1 matching 11 bases. In germline, CDR1 is LGHDT, CDR2 YNNKEL (reference sequence). V lost 1 base and J lost 5; bases outside the gene matches: 1. The CDR3 covers 15 residues. CDR3 bases: TGTGCCAGCAGCCAAGCGGGACAGGGGGATCAGCCCCAGCATTTT. It encodes CASSQAGQGDQPQHF.

The chain couples TRBV4-3 to TRBJ2-1, with D tentatively TRBD2 (5 bases). Germline CDR1 is LGHNA and CDR2 is YSLEER. This CDR3 comprises 16 residues. Trimming shortened V by 0 bases and J by 3 bases, and 12 bases separated the two germline ends. Here the CDR3 reads CASSQDPGVNYNEQFF. CDR3 nucleotide sequence: TGCGCCAGCAGCCAAGACCCCGGGGTTAACTACAATGAGCAGTTCTTC.

This clone appeared once. The chain couples TRBV5-1 to TRBJ2-2; 13 positions agree with TRBD2. Germline lookup yields CDR1 SGHRS and CDR2 YFSETQ. The ends lost 2 bases at V and 4 bases at J; junction bases unmatched: 5. CDR3 length: 17 residues. CDR3 protein: CASSLGLAGVGTGELFF. CDR3 nucleotides: TGCGCCAGCAGCTTAGGACTAGCGGGAGTTGGCACCGGGGAGCTGTTTTTT.

This chain links TRBV28 with TRBJ2-3; D unclear. Germline CDR1 reads MDHEN; CDR2 reads SYDVKM. The CDR3 is made up of 12 amino acids. V gave up 4 bases and J gave up 3 bases, with 5 bases separating them. CDR3 coding DNA: TGTGCCAGCAGTTCCATTACAGATACGCAGTATTTT. The encoded protein is CASSSITDTQYF.

V and J are TRBV15 and TRBJ1-1, with D possibly TRBD1 on 5 matching bases. This CDR3 is 13 amino acids long. Germline V gene lookup returns CDR1 LNHNV and CDR2 YYDKDF (reference sequence). The V end lost 6 bases, the J end lost 5 bases, and 13 bases lay between the germline ends. The DNA of the CDR3 is TGTGCCACCAGGCCCCAGACAGTTACTGAAGCTTTCTTT. This encodes CATRPQTVTEAFF.

The V call is TRBV28, the J call TRBJ2-5, with 11 bases that match TRBD2. CDR1 and CDR2 (germline): MDHEN, SYDVKM. The CDR3 is 16 amino acids. V lost 5 bases and J lost 4; bases outside the gene matches: 9. The CDR3 DNA reads TGTGCCAGCAGTCTAGCGGGAGGAAATATTGGAGAGACCCAGTACTTC. It codes for CASSLAGGNIGETQYF.

CDR3 DNA: TGCGCCAGCAGCCCGACTAGCGGGAGAAACGAGCAGTACTTC. It translates to CASSPTSGRNEQYF. The V and J genes are TRBV5-1 and TRBJ2-7; 12 bases agree with TRBD2. The CDR3 loop spans 14 amino acids. Germline V gene lookup returns CDR1 SGHRS and CDR2 YFSETQ. V gave up 4 bases and J gave up 5 bases; unmatched junction bases: 4.

The rearrangement uses TRBV12-3 or TRBV12-4 and TRBJ2-5; D not resolved. The CDR3 is 13 amino acids. V gave up 5 bases and J gave up 1 base, with 8 bases separating them. The CDR3 region is CASSTSGQETQYF. Here the CDR3 DNA reads TGTGCCAGCAGTACCTCAGGCCAAGAGACCCAGTACTTC.

The rearrangement links TRBV6-5 to TRBJ1-2; D is possibly TRBD1 (5 bases). The CDR3 extends over 15 amino acids. Germline loops: CDR1 MNHEY, CDR2 SVGAGI. With 6 bases removed from V and 5 bases from J, the gap between germline ends came to 19 bases. CDR3: CASSTTRDFLYGYTF. CDR3 DNA sequence: TGTGCCAGCAGCACTACCCGGGACTTTTTATATGGCTACACCTTC.

The chain joins TRBV6-2 or TRBV6-3 to TRBJ2-2, with 9 bases identical to TRBD2. V shed 0 bases, J shed 5 bases, and the junction held 7 bases outside the gene matches. There are 17 residues in the CDR3. Germline V gene lookup returns CDR1 MNHEY and CDR2 SVGEGT. This chain's CDR3 is CASSYSLGGLATGELFF. Written as DNA, the CDR3 is TGTGCCAGCAGTTACTCGTTAGGAGGACTAGCGACCGGGGAGCTGTTTTTT.

This clone was counted between two and nine times. This chain joins TRBV4-2 and TRBJ2-5; TRBD1 aligns across 8 bases. The CDR3 is 14 residues long. Germline lookup yields CDR1 LGHNA and CDR2 YNFKEQ. The V gene end was trimmed by 6 bases and the J gene end by 5 bases; junction bases not matched to a gene: 8. CDR3 residues: CASRRTGSGETQYF. The CDR3 region has the DNA TGTGCCAGCAGAAGGACAGGGAGCGGCGAGACCCAGTACTTC.

V gene TRBV3-1 (or the pseudogene TRBV3-2) combines with J gene TRBJ2-3; D not certain. The germline V and J ends were trimmed by 4 bases and 0 bases, with 8 bases remaining between them. Germline lookup yields CDR1 LGHDT and CDR2 YNNKEL (reference sequence). This CDR3 contains 14 residues. This CDR3 reads CASSPFTSTDTQYF. Written as DNA, the CDR3 is TGTGCCAGCAGCCCCTTTACTAGCACAGATACGCAGTATTTT.

The chain couples TRBV6-2 or TRBV6-3 to TRBJ1-5; D not resolved. Germline V gives CDR1 MNHEY, CDR2 SVGEGT. The CDR3 spans 17 residues. Trimming left V 6 bases short and J 1 base short, with 19 bases between. DNA for the CDR3: TGTGCCAGCAGCCCTTGGGGAGGCGGAGCGAGCAATCAGCCCCAGCATTTT. Protein: CASSPWGGGASNQPQHF.

The chain is built from TRBV4-2 and TRBJ1-5, with 10 nucleotides matching TRBD1. CDR3 length: 17 amino acids. Trimming at V came to 0 bases and at J to 11 bases, leaving 13 bases not matched to a gene. Germline V gene data show CDR1 as LGHNA and CDR2 as YNFKEQ. The CDR3 region has the DNA TGTGCCAGCAGCCAAGAGATTGTCGCGACAGGGGGCGTGTCCCAGCATTTT. It specifies CASSQEIVATGGVSQHF.

V is TRBV19 and J is TRBJ1-6; perhaps TRBD1 as D (6 bases). The CDR3 length is 16 residues. Germline V gene lookup returns CDR1 LNHDA and CDR2 SQIVND (reference sequence). Between the trimmed V and J ends, which lost 1 base and 7 bases, there was a span of 14 bases. CDR3 amino acids: CASSIGGGQTNSPLHF. CDR3 nucleotide sequence: TGTGCCAGTAGTATAGGGGGCGGACAGACCAATTCACCCCTCCACTTT.

The chain recombines TRBV5-1 with TRBJ2-7, with TRBD2 matching over 7 bases. With 0 bases clipped from V and 5 bases from J, the junction kept 5 bases outside the gene matches. This CDR3 region has 14 residues. The germline V gene encodes CDR1 SGHRS and CDR2 YFSETQ. This CDR3 is CASSLGLAVDEQYF. The CDR3 DNA is TGCGCCAGCAGCTTGGGGCTAGCGGTCGACGAGCAGTACTTC.

This chain links TRBV7-3 with TRBJ2-2, with TRBD1 matching over 10 bases. The CDR3 runs 15 residues. Germline V lookup: CDR1 SGHTA, CDR2 FQGTGA. The V and J ends lost 5 bases and 5 bases, in that order; junction bases with no gene match: 5. CDR3 sequence (DNA): TGTGCCAGCAGCCTGCGGACAGGGGGGACCGGGGAGCTGTTTTTT. This translates into CASSLRTGGTGELFF.

The CDR3 is CASSLRVGAELFF. DNA for the CDR3: TGTGCCAGCAGCTTAAGGGTAGGGGCGGAGCTGTTTTTT. This chain links TRBV7-2 with TRBJ2-2, with a tentative D call TRBD1 (5 bases). Germline CDR1 is SGHTA and CDR2 is FQGNSA. The CDR3 length is 13 residues. The germline V and J ends were trimmed by 2 bases and 10 bases, with 11 bases remaining between them.

This clone showed up just a few times. This chain links TRBV6-2 or TRBV6-3 with TRBJ2-7; 9 bases match TRBD1. This CDR3 is built from 15 residues. Looked up from germline, CDR1 is MNHEY and CDR2 is SVGEGT. J was trimmed by 3 bases and V by 0 bases; bases with no gene match: 3. The CDR3 protein is CASSYSGQGNYEQYF. The CDR3 DNA follows: TGTGCCAGCAGTTACTCGGGACAGGGAAACTACGAGCAGTACTTC.

The rearrangement joins TRBV30 to TRBJ1-2; 7 nucleotides align to TRBD1. Germline V gives CDR1 GTSNPN, CDR2 SVGIG (reference sequence). The V and J ends lost 5 bases and 5 bases, in that order; junction bases with no gene match: 5. The CDR3 is made up of 12 amino acids. The DNA for the CDR3 is TGTGCCTGGGCCGGGACAGCTTATGGCTACACCTTC. Translation: CAWAGTAYGYTF.

The chain uses TRBV12-5 and TRBJ2-1; D possibly corresponds to TRBD1 (6 bases). Trimming took 6 bases from V and 2 from J, leaving 8 bases between them. CDR1 LGHNT and CDR2 FRNRAP come from the germline V gene. The CDR3 loop spans 13 amino acids. The CDR3 DNA follows: TGTGCTAGTGGGAAGGGGGCCTACAATGAGCAGTTCTTC. It encodes CASGKGAYNEQFF.

This CDR3 is CSVELPRLVHEQFF. As DNA, the CDR3 is TGCAGCGTTGAACTTCCCCGACTAGTCCATGAGCAGTTCTTC. The chain joins TRBV29-1 to TRBJ2-1, with D perhaps matching TRBD2 (6 bases). Germline V CDR1 and CDR2: SQVTM, ANQGSEA. CDR3 size: 14 residues. V was cut by 2 bases and J by 8 bases, with 16 bases left in between.

The rearrangement links TRBV11-2 to TRBJ2-7; 8 bases fit TRBD2. The CDR3 has 14 residues. Per germline, CDR1 SGHAT and CDR2 FQNNGV. With V trimmed by 0 bases and J by 2 bases, 0 bases remained unmatched. CDR3: CASSLEAGAYEQYF. The DNA for the CDR3 is TGTGCCAGCAGCTTAGAAGCGGGGGCCTACGAGCAGTACTTC.

The V and J genes are TRBV20-1 and TRBJ2-7, with 8 bases matching TRBD2. The CDR3 covers 14 residues. The V gene's germline CDR1 is DFQATT and CDR2 SNEGSKA (reference sequence). Losses at the gene ends were 3 bases for V and 2 bases for J; bases not matched to a gene: 6. The CDR3, as DNA: TGCAGTGCTAGTGGCCTAGCGGGCCCCTACGAGCAGTACTTC. It is translated as CSASGLAGPYEQYF.

The chain joins TRBV29-1 to TRBJ1-1; D might be TRBD1 (6 bases). Germline V gene lookup returns CDR1 SQVTM and CDR2 ANQGSEA. V was cut by 6 bases and J by 1 base, with 15 bases left in between. This CDR3 region has 14 residues. Here the CDR3 DNA reads TGCAGCGTACACAGGGAAAGGGCGAACACTGAAGCTTTCTTT. Its protein is CSVHRERANTEAFF.

The J gene is TRBJ1-1, the V gene TRBV19; possible D gene TRBD1, 6 bases. The CDR3 has 15 residues. Trimming shortened V by 5 bases and J by 4 bases, and 17 bases separated the two germline ends. Germline V gene lookup returns CDR1 LNHDA and CDR2 SQIVND (reference sequence). The CDR3 sequence: CASSAVSTGLTEAFF. DNA for the CDR3: TGTGCCAGTAGTGCCGTTAGCACAGGGCTCACTGAAGCTTTCTTT.

The count of this clone is one. The J gene is TRBJ2-5, the V gene TRBV5-1; TRBD1 is a possible D gene (5 bases). With 7 bases removed from V and 1 base from J, the gap between germline ends came to 17 bases. The CDR3 spans 15 residues. CDR1 and CDR2 from the germline V gene are SGHRS and YFSETQ. This CDR3 reads CASSLNAGPQETQYF. In DNA, the CDR3 is TGCGCCAGCTCCTTGAATGCAGGGCCCCAAGAGACCCAGTACTTC.

The genes are TRBV20-1 and TRBJ2-3; 11 positions match TRBD2. The germline V gene has CDR1 DFQATT and CDR2 SNEGSKA (reference sequence). The CDR3 extends over 15 amino acids. V shed 3 bases and J 5 bases; nucleotides not matched to a gene: 7. CDR3 amino acids: CSASWLAGGLDTQYF. CDR3 sequence (DNA): TGCAGTGCTAGTTGGCTAGCGGGAGGATTAGATACGCAGTATTTT.

The V call is TRBV7-9, the J call TRBJ2-3, with D perhaps TRBD1 (6 bases). The CDR3 covers 14 residues. Germline V lookup: CDR1 SEHNR, CDR2 FQNEAQ (reference sequence). Trimming removed 8 bases at V and 2 bases at J, with 14 bases between. As DNA, the CDR3 is TGTGCCAGCGCCCACAGGGCGGACACAGATACGCAGTATTTT. Its translation is CASAHRADTDTQYF.

V is TRBV28 and J is TRBJ1-3; a possible D gene is TRBD1 (5 bases). V lost 6 bases to trimming and J lost 7 bases, with 19 bases between them. Germline CDR1 reads MDHEN; CDR2 reads SYDVKM. The CDR3 loop spans 15 amino acids. The CDR3 here is CASRPQAPKGNTIYF. In nucleotides, the CDR3 is TGTGCCAGCAGACCGCAGGCTCCCAAGGGGAACACCATATATTTT. Full variable domain (missing parts from reference TRBV28 and TRBJ1-3): DVKVTQSSRYLVKRTGEKVFLECVQDMDHENMFWYRQDPGLGLRLIYFSYDVKMKEKGDIPEGYSVSREKKERFSLILESASTNQTSMYLCASRPQAPKGNTIYFGEGSWLTVV.